This T cell receptor (beta chain) derives from a study of beta chain features in type 1 diabetes (dated by TCRdb to the late 2010s). Study-wide context: Patients and healthy donors did not differ in mean age, gender distribution, total cell number or subset yield. The study compared TCRB repertoires of sorted circulating CD4+ T cell subsets between recently diagnosed type 1 diabetes patients and matched healthy donors. Naive and central memory subsets were obtained from all 30 or so donors, but regulatory and stem cell-like memory subsets were isolated from only 8 patients and roughly 8 healthy donors. A total of around 100 million sorted cells were examined across all samples, and RNA yield correlated strongly with the number of cells per subset.

All of the isolated RNA was reverse transcribed with the High Capacity cDNA Reverse Transcription Kit, so expressed TCRB transcripts were sequenced. Deep immunoSEQ sequencing was applied to naive, central memory and regulatory T cell samples, giving an average of roughly 3.5 million total reads per sample. Sorted cells were lysed in RLT buffer and RNA was extracted with DNase-treated RNeasy Micro or Mini kits, depending on cell number. Each cell subset was processed on its own to prevent cross-contamination, while patient and healthy donor samples were processed together. The immunoSEQ multiplex PCR was used to amplify TCRB sequences from cDNA, generating 87-bp fragments that spanned the CDR3 region. Sequencing of the amplicons was performed on the Illumina HiSeq platform. Per the original workflow: Synthetic template baselines were used to correct PCR bias computationally, reads within Hamming distance 2 were collapsed together, and singletons that could not be merged were discarded. Reads were aligned against IMGT so that V, D and J genes, CDR3 length and insertions or deletions at six rearrangement sites could be assigned. Within each subset, clonotype counts were normalized to sorted cell number, after which true diversity and Gini coefficients were computed with the tcR R package. The overlap coefficient, calculated on TCRB nucleotide sequences, was used to quantify repertoire sharing. As a proxy for the pre-selection repertoire, out-of-frame TCRB sequences from naive cells were analyzed. As stored in TCRdb, this immuneACCESS dataset retains in-frame rearrangements with V and J assigned. A fraction of the clones does not appear; measured against another copy, unresolved V genes explain less than half of the discrepancy, and the remainder lacks a known reason. That table gives V, J and clone size, and the DNA gave D and trimming. This sample gives about 640,000 clones in total; under 15% of them show up just once. More than 0.1% of the sample belongs to the ten largest clones.

A remark on this clone: Which antigen it targets is not known. No much larger clone exists at a distance of one base, and base qualities are not known.

Overall study results and their limits: Because cDNA was sequenced instead of genomic DNA, activated cells with high expression could be over-represented, although the groups did not differ in activation or CD3 levels. Naive, central memory and regulatory TCRB repertoires appeared to be more alike among patients than among healthy donors. PCR may preferentially amplify shorter templates, but because patient and control samples were amplified and corrected together, any resulting skew would affect both groups equally. Type 1 diabetes patients showed a moderate but significant shortening of TCRB CDR3 length in all four CD4+ subsets. Only small numbers of individuals were included in the HLA sub-analyses, which left unresolved whether HLA type had any influence on TCRB rearrangement. Fewer insertions and more nucleotide deletions at VDJ recombination sites were observed in patients with type 1 diabetes, implying thymic rearrangement abnormalities.

Each donor gave one peripheral blood draw, approximately 110 mL on average, collected into heparinised tubes. Using a panel that included CD45RO, CCR7, CD25, CD127, CD95 and CD27, naive, central memory, regulatory and stem cell-like memory CD4+ T cells were sorted on a BD FACSAria II. All sorted populations exceeded 95% purity. PBMCs were isolated immediately by Lymphoprep density gradient centrifugation and stained directly without culture. So that batch effects would be minimized, each experiment stained and sorted samples in pairs, pairing one healthy donor with one patient. The sequence came from a man aged 25 to 45 with type 1 diabetes. The source material was naive CD4+ T cells from blood. The label giving this sample's cell subset or site can be read as: true naive CD4+ T cells.

The CDR3 region reads CASSSDRENSPLHF. The sequenced DNA is TGTGCCAGCAGTTCGGACAGGGAAAATTCACCCCTCCACTTT. The chain links TRBV6-4 with TRBJ1-6; 8 bases in between match TRBD1. Spanning cysteine to phenylalanine, the CDR3 consists of 14 amino acids. CDR3 DNA is the only sequence kept; it has 42 bases, read in frame from the first base. CDR1 is given as MRHNA and CDR2 as SNTAGT, both from the germline V gene. At the junction V is shortened by 5 bases and J by 7 bases; bases outside the gene matches: 4.